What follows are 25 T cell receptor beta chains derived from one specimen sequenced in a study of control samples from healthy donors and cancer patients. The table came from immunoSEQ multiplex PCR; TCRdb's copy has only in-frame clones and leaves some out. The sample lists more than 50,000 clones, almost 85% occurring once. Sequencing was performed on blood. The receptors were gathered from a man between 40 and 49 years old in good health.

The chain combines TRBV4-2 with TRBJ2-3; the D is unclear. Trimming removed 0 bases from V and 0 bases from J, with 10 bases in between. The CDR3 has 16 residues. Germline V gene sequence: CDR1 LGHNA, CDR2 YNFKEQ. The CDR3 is CASSQDPPPSTDTQYF. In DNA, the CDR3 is TGTGCCAGCAGCCAAGATCCCCCACCAAGCACAGATACGCAGTATTTT.

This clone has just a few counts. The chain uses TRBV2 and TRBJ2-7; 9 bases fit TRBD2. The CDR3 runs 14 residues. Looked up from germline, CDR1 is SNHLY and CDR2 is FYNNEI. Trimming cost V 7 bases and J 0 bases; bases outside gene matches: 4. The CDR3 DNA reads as TGTGCCAGCACCCAAGCGGGGGGCTCCTACGAGCAGTACTTC. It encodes CASTQAGGSYEQYF.

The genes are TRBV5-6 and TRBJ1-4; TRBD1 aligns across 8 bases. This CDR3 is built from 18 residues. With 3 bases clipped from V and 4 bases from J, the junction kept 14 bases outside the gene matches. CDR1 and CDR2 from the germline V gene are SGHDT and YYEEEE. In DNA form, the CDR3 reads TGTGCCAGCAGCTCCCAACTACATTCACAGGGGGTTAATGAAAAACTGTTTTTT. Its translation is CASSSQLHSQGVNEKLFF. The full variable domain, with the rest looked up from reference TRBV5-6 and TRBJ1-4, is DAGVTQSPTHLIKTRGQQVTLRCSPKSGHDTVSWYQQALGQGPQFIFQYYEEEERQRGNFPDRFSGHQFPNYSSELNVNALLLGDSALYLCASSSQLHSQGVNEKLFFGSGTQLSVL.

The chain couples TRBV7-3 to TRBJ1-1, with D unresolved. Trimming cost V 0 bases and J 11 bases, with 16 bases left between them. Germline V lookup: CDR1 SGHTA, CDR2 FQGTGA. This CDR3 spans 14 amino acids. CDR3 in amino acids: CASSLTVRQDGAFF. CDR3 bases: TGTGCCAGCAGCTTAACAGTTAGGCAGGATGGGGCTTTCTTT.

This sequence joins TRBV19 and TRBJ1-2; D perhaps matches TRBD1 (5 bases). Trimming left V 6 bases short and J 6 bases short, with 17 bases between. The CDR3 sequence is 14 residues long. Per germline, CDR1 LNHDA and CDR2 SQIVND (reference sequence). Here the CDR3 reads CASSPGREGDGYTF. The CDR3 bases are TGTGCCAGTAGCCCGGGCAGGGAGGGCGATGGCTACACCTTC.

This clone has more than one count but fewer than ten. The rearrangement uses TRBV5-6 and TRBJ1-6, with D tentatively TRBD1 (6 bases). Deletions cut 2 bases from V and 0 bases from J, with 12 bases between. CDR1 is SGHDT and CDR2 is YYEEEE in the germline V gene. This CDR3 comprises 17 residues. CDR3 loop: CASSFSQGRSYNSPLHF. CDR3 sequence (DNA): TGTGCCAGCAGCTTTTCCCAGGGGCGCTCCTATAATTCACCCCTCCACTTT. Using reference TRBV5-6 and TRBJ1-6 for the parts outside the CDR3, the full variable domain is DAGVTQSPTHLIKTRGQQVTLRCSPKSGHDTVSWYQQALGQGPQFIFQYYEEEERQRGNFPDRFSGHQFPNYSSELNVNALLLGDSALYLCASSFSQGRSYNSPLHFGNGTRLTVT.

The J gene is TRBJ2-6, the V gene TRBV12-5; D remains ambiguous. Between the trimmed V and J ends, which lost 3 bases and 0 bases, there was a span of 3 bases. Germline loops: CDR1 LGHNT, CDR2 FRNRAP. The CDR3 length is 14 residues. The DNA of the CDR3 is TGTGCTAGTGGTTTAAGCTCTGGGGCCAACGTCCTGACTTTC. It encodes CASGLSSGANVLTF.

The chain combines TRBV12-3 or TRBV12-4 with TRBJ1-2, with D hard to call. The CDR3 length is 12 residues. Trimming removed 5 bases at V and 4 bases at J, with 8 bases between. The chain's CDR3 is CASSTWVYGYTF. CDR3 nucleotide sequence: TGTGCCAGCAGTACATGGGTCTATGGCTACACCTTC.

CDR3 protein: CAISESGDYSFEQFF. The CDR3 DNA follows: TGTGCCATCAGTGAGTCCGGGGACTATTCATTTGAGCAGTTCTTC. This chain joins TRBV10-3 and TRBJ2-1, with TRBD2 matching over 7 bases. Germline lookup yields CDR1 ENHRY and CDR2 SYGVKD. With V trimmed by 0 bases and J by 9 bases, 8 bases remained unmatched. The CDR3 is 15 residues long.

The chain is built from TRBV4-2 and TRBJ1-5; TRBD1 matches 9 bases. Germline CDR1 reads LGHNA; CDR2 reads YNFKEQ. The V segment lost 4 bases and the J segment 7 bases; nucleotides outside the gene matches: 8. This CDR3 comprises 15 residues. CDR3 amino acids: CASSPTGQGIQPQHF. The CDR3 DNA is TGTGCCAGCAGCCCTACCGGACAGGGGATCCAGCCCCAGCATTTT.

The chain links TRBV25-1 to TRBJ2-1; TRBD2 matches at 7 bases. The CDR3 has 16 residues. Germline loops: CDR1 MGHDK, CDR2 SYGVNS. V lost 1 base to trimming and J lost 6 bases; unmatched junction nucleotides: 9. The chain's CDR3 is CASSEFGGIVTNEQFF. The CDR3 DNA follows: TGTGCCAGCAGTGAATTCGGGGGGATTGTAACCAATGAGCAGTTCTTC.

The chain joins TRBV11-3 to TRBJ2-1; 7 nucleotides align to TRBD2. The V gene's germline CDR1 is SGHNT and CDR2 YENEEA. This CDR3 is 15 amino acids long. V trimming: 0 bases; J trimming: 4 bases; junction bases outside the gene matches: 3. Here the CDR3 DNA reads TGTGCCAGCAGCTTAGATTTGCGGGGGTACAATGAGCAGTTCTTC. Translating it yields CASSLDLRGYNEQFF.

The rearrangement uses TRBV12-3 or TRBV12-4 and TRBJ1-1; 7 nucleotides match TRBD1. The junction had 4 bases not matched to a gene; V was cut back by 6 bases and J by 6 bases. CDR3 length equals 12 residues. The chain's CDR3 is CASRVTGAEAFF. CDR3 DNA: TGTGCCAGCAGGGTCACAGGGGCTGAAGCTTTCTTT.

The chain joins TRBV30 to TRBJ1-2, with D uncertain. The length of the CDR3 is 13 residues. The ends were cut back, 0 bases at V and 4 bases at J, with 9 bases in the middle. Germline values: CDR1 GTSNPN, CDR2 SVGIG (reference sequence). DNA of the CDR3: TGTGCCTGGAGTGTAGGGCCAGGCTATGGCTACACCTTC. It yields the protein CAWSVGPGYGYTF.

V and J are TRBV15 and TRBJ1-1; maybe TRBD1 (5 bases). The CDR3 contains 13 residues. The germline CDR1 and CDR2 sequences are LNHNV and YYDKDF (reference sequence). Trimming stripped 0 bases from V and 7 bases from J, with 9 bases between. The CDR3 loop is CATSRDGGREAFF. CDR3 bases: TGTGCCACCAGCAGAGATGGGGGACGTGAAGCTTTCTTT.

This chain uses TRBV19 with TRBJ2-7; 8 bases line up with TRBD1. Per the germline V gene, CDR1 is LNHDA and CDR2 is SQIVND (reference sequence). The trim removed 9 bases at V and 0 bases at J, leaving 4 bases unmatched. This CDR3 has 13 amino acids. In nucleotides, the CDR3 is TGTGCCAGCATGGGACAGGCCTCCTACGAGCAGTACTTC. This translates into CASMGQASYEQYF.

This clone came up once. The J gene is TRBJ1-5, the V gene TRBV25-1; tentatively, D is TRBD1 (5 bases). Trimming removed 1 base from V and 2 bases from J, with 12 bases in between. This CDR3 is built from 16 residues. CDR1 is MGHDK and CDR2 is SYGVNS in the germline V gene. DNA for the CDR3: TGTGCCAGCAGTGAATCCGGGGGAAGAGGCAATCAGCCCCAGCATTTT. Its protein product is CASSESGGRGNQPQHF.

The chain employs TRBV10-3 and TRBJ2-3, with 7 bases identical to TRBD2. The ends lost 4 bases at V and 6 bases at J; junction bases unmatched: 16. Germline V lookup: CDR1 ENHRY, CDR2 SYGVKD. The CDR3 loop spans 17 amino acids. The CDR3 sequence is CAISGASRLAVGDTQYF. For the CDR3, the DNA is TGTGCCATCAGTGGTGCCTCGCGTCTAGCGGTCGGGGATACGCAGTATTTT.

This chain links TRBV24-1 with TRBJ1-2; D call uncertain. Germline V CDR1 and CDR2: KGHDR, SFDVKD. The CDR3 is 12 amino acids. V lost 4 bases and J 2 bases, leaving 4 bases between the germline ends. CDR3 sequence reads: CATSEGNYGYTF. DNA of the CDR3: TGTGCCACCAGTGAAGGAAACTATGGCTACACCTTC.

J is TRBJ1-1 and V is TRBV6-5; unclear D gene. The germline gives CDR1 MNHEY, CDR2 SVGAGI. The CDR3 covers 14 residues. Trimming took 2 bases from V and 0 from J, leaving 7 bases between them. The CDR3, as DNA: TGTGCCAGCAGTTACGGCAGGTTGAACACTGAAGCTTTCTTT. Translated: CASSYGRLNTEAFF.

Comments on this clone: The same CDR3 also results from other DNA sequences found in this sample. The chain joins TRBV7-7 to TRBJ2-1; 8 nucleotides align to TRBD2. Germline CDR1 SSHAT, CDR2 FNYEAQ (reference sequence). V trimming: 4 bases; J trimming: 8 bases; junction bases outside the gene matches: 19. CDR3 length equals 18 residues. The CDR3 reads CASSSDTTGTSGYYEQFF. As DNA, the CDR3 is TGTGCCAGCAGCTCCGACACAACCGGGACTAGTGGGTATTATGAGCAGTTCTTC.

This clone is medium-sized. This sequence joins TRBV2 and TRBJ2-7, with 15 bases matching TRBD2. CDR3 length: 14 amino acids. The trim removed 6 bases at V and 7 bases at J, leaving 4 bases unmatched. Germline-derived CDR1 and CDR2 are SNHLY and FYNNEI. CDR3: CASSSGLAGGEQYF. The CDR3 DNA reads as TGTGCCAGCAGCTCGGGACTAGCGGGAGGTGAGCAGTACTTC.

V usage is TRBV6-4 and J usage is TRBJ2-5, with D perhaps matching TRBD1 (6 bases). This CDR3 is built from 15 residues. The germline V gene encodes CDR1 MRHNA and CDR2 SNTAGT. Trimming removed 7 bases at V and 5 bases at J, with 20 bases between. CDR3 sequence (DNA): TGTGCCAGCAATAGAACAGGGACGAAGAGGGAGACCCAGTACTTC. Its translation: CASNRTGTKRETQYF.

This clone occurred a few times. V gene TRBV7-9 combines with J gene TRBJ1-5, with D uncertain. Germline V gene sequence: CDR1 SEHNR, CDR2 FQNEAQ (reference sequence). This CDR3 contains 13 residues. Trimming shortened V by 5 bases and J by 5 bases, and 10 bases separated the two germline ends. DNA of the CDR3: TGTGCCAGCAGCCCTTACCCTGATCAGCCCCAGCATTTT. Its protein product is CASSPYPDQPQHF.

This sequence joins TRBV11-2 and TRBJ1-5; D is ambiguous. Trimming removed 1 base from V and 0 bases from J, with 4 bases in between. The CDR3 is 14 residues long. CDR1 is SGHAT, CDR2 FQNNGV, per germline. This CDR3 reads CASSLASSNQPQHF. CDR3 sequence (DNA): TGTGCCAGCAGCTTAGCTAGTAGCAATCAGCCCCAGCATTTT. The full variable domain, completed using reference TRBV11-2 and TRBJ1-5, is EAGVAQSPRYKIIEKRQSVAFWCNPISGHATLYWYQQILGQGPKLLIQFQNNGVVDDSQLPKDRFSAERLKGVDSTLKIQPAKLEDSAVYLCASSLASSNQPQHFGDGTRLSIL.